This T cell receptor (beta chain) stems from a study of post-analysis software for immune sequencing data. General study findings and limits: Pronounced co-clustering by F measure was evident among identically batched samples. Controls had significantly higher normalized Chao1 diversity than multiple sclerosis patients. TRBV segments more frequent in patients than in controls numbered roughly 5 and included TRBV5-6, TRBV5-1 and TRBV20-1.

In this sample, this clonotype turned up a few times. The target antigen is unknown. Germline CDR1 and CDR2: DFQATT and SNEGSKA (reference sequence). This CDR3 is 10 amino acids long. The V end was cut by 1 base, the J end by 8 bases, with 5 bases between. TCR beta cDNA libraries included unique molecular identifiers. T cells, about 0.9 to 10 million of them, yielded some 500,000 cDNA molecules. TCRdb reanalysed the PCR reads using MiXCR and keeps one entry per CDR3 protein. The table has roughly 570,000 distinct CDR3 sequences, roughly 34% seen once. Sequenced sample: blood. This sequence was found in a girl aged 2 to 17 with multiple sclerosis. The chain links TRBV20-1 to TRBJ1-2, with a weak D call TRBD1 (5 bases). CDR3 bases: TGCAGTGCTAGAGGGGGCGGCTACACCTTC. This sequence encodes CSARGGGYTF.